This TCR beta chain is drawn from a study of blood T cell repertoires in COVID-19. Seattle patients were enrolled while actively infected and followed longitudinally. This clone was observed once. The CDR3 is made up of 14 amino acids. V gave up 0 bases and J gave up 5 bases, with 11 bases separating them. Germline CDR1 is SEHNR and CDR2 is FQNEAQ (reference sequence). Some clones are missing from TCRdb's copy, which holds only in-frame ones; the method was immunoSEQ multiplex PCR. The sample records about 210,000 clones, 82% being singletons. Sequencing was carried out using peripheral blood. The TCR was taken from an older woman with COVID-19, enrolled during active disease. The chain has TRBV7-9 and TRBJ2-7, with D possibly TRBD2 on 5 matching bases. The chain's CDR3 is CASSLAGAGNEQYF. As DNA, the CDR3 is TGTGCCAGCAGCTTAGCGGGAGCCGGCAACGAGCAGTACTTC.